The 18 T cell receptor beta chains below were found in one sample sequenced in a study of T-cell reconstitution after alpha-beta-depleted transplantation in children. Unique molecular identifiers were built into the TCRbeta library. TCRdb recomputed calls from the PCR reads with MiXCR, one row per CDR3 protein. Altogether 45,000 to 55,000 distinct CDR3 sequences are present, under 6% being singletons, with the ten largest covering roughly 31%. Sequencing used PBMCs, mostly from graft donor cells, obtained 60 days after TCRalphabeta/CD19-depleted stem cell transplant. All receptors derive from a female patient aged 2-10 years who had a stem cell transplant for aplastic anemia, so the T cells may come from the graft donor.

The table lists this clonotype with many counts. The V gene is TRBV7-3, the J gene TRBJ2-1; D perhaps matches TRBD1 (5 bases). Germline CDR1 and CDR2: SGHTA and FQGTGA. This CDR3 comprises 12 residues. V was pared by 5 bases and J by 10 bases, with 12 bases between. The CDR3 spells CASSRRNREQFF. The CDR3 nucleotides are TGTGCCAGCAGCCGAAGGAACAGGGAGCAGTTCTTC.

The rearrangement links TRBV3-1 to TRBJ2-7; 13 bases agree with TRBD2. The germline CDR1 and CDR2 sequences are LGHDT and YNNKEL (reference sequence). This CDR3 comprises 16 residues. The V gene end was trimmed by 4 bases and the J gene end by 2 bases; junction bases not matched to a gene: 5. CDR3 loop: CASSPPGLAGTYEQYF. Here the CDR3 DNA reads TGTGCCAGCAGCCCCCCGGGACTAGCGGGGACCTACGAGCAGTACTTC.

The CDR3 sequence is CASSPGTGAGYTF. In DNA form, the CDR3 reads TGTGCCAGCAGCCCCGGGACAGGGGCTGGCTACACCTTC. This chain uses TRBV7-2 with TRBJ1-2, with 10 bases aligning to TRBD1. J gave up 7 bases and V 5 bases, and 4 bases lay outside the gene matches. CDR1 and CDR2 (germline): SGHTA, FQGNSA. This CDR3 has 13 amino acids.

This clonotype was detected ten times or more. CDR3 region: CASSLILRAPLGGELFF. In DNA form, the CDR3 reads TGTGCCAGCAGCTTAATCCTCAGGGCTCCGCTAGGTGGGGAGCTGTTTTTT. This chain connects TRBV7-3 to TRBJ2-2; tentative D call: TRBD1 (5 bases). The CDR3 sequence is 17 residues long. CDR1 SGHTA and CDR2 FQGTGA come from the germline V gene. The V and J ends lost 1 base and 8 bases respectively, with 20 bases between them.

This clonotype was observed at least ten times. The V gene is TRBV5-1, the J gene TRBJ1-1; D is undetermined. The CDR3 is made up of 13 amino acids. Per germline, CDR1 SGHRS and CDR2 YFSETQ. With 0 bases removed from V and 0 bases from J, the gap between germline ends came to 3 bases. The DNA for the CDR3 is TGCGCCAGCAGCTTGGTGGTGAACACTGAAGCTTTCTTT. Protein product: CASSLVVNTEAFF.

This clonotype was picked up many times. V gene TRBV9 combines with J gene TRBJ2-1; the D gene is possibly TRBD2 (6 bases). Looked up from germline, CDR1 is SGDLS and CDR2 is YYNGEE. Trimming left V 4 bases short and J 0 bases short, with 14 bases between. The CDR3 spans 16 residues. The CDR3 DNA reads as TGTGCCAGCAGCCTTAATAGCGGCATCTCCTACAATGAGCAGTTCTTC. Its translation is CASSLNSGISYNEQFF.

This clonotype was seen many times. V and J are TRBV30 and TRBJ2-7; possible D gene TRBD2, 5 bases. Germline CDR1 is GTSNPN and CDR2 is SVGIG (reference sequence). The CDR3 has 12 amino acids. With 0 bases removed from V and 6 bases from J, the gap between germline ends came to 9 bases. The CDR3 nucleotides read TGTGCCTGGAGTGTAGCCGCGGGCGAGCAGTACGTC. The encoded protein is CAWSVAAGEQYV.

This clonotype was found a few times. The chain couples TRBV30 to TRBJ1-4; TRBD1 aligns across 7 bases. V lost 3 bases to trimming and J lost 7 bases; unmatched junction nucleotides: 11. The CDR3 is made up of 15 amino acids. CDR1 and CDR2 from the germline V gene are GTSNPN and SVGIG (reference sequence). The DNA of the CDR3 is TGTGCCTGGAGCGCCAAGGACAGGTGGATTGAAAAACTGTTTTTT. Encoded protein: CAWSAKDRWIEKLFF.

This clonotype was recorded at least ten times. This chain connects TRBV29-1 to TRBJ2-7; maybe TRBD2 (6 bases). CDR1 is SQVTM and CDR2 is ANQGSEA in the germline V gene. This CDR3 is 16 amino acids long. Trimming took 5 bases from V and 6 from J, leaving 26 bases between them. CDR3 protein: CSVLPRDFMFGLEQYF. CDR3 nucleotide sequence: TGCAGCGTTCTGCCGCGGGATTTTATGTTCGGTCTCGAGCAGTACTTC.

This clonotype was detected many times. V usage is TRBV5-1 and J usage is TRBJ2-3, with 8 bases identical to TRBD1. Trimming at V came to 4 bases and at J to 2 bases, leaving 6 bases not matched to a gene. Per the germline V gene, CDR1 is SGHRS and CDR2 is YFSETQ. This CDR3 has 15 amino acids. CDR3 nucleotide sequence: TGCGCCAGCAGCGCCGGGACAGGATTCACAGATACGCAGTATTTT. Translated: CASSAGTGFTDTQYF. Based on the CDR3 plus reference TRBV5-1 and TRBJ2-3, the full variable domain is KAGVTQTPRYLIKTRGQQVTLSCSPISGHRSVSWYQQTPGQGLQFLFEYFSETQRNKGNFPGRFSGRQFSNSRSEMNVSTLELGDSALYLCASSAGTGFTDTQYFGPGTRLTVL.

This clonotype was found a few times. The chain recombines TRBV20-1 with TRBJ1-4, with TRBD1 as a possible D gene (5 bases). Trimming pared 7 bases from V and 8 bases from J, leaving 11 bases between. From germline, CDR1 is DFQATT and CDR2 SNEGSKA (reference sequence). This CDR3 has 11 residues. The CDR3 nucleotides are TGCAGTGTCTGGGGGGGAGAAAAACTGTTTTTT. As protein: CSVWGGEKLFF.

This clonotype was seen many times. The V and J genes are TRBV6-2 or TRBV6-3 and TRBJ2-1, with TRBD1 identical over 12 bases. CDR3 length: 15 residues. CDR1 is MNHEY and CDR2 is SVGEGT in the germline V gene. The V gene end was trimmed by 3 bases and the J gene end by 7 bases; junction bases not matched to a gene: 4. DNA of the CDR3: TGTGCCAGCAGTTATCGGGACAGGGGGCGAAATGAGCAGTTCTTC. This sequence encodes CASSYRDRGRNEQFF.

This clonotype has at least ten counts. V usage is TRBV20-1 and J usage is TRBJ2-5, with 9 bases that match TRBD2. CDR3 length equals 16 residues. The germline V gene encodes CDR1 DFQATT and CDR2 SNEGSKA (reference sequence). Losses at the gene ends were 1 base for V and 2 bases for J; bases not matched to a gene: 8. CDR3 nucleotides: TGCAGTGCTAGAGGCGTAGCGGGGGCCCTACAAGAGACCCAGTACTTC. It yields the protein CSARGVAGALQETQYF.

The chain has TRBV6-5 and TRBJ2-1; TRBD2 agrees at 8 bases. The CDR3 is made up of 19 amino acids. The V segment lost 5 bases and the J segment 0 bases; nucleotides outside the gene matches: 15. The germline CDR1 and CDR2 sequences are MNHEY and SVGAGI. The CDR3 coding sequence is TGTGCCAGCAGTGCCCGTCTAGCGGGTTCCTCGAGCTCCTACAATGAGCAGTTCTTC. Its protein product is CASSARLAGSSSSYNEQFF.

This clonotype was recorded at least ten times. This chain links TRBV9 with TRBJ2-7; possibly TRBD2 for D (6 bases). CDR3 length: 15 amino acids. V was trimmed by 0 bases and J by 2 bases, leaving 12 bases between them. Germline CDR1 SGDLS, CDR2 YYNGEE. CDR3 loop: CASSVDPSAAYEQYF. The CDR3 region has the DNA TGTGCCAGCAGCGTAGACCCTAGCGCCGCCTACGAGCAGTACTTC.

In its sample, this clonotype was seen many times. This chain links TRBV20-1 with TRBJ2-3; D might be TRBD2 (5 bases). The germline V gene encodes CDR1 DFQATT and CDR2 SNEGSKA (reference sequence). CDR3 length: 16 amino acids. Trimming took 0 bases from V and 2 from J, leaving 15 bases between them. CDR3 coding DNA: TGCAGTGCTAGAGATGCGGGCAAGAGGCCCACAGATACGCAGTATTTT. This translates into CSARDAGKRPTDTQYF.

This clonotype was seen ten or more times. V gene TRBV20-1 combines with J gene TRBJ2-3; 14 bases fit TRBD2. With V trimmed by 5 bases and J by 2 bases, 3 bases remained unmatched. The germline V gene encodes CDR1 DFQATT and CDR2 SNEGSKA (reference sequence). The CDR3 is 15 residues long. The CDR3 reads CSAGTSGGYTDTQYF. The CDR3 nucleotides are TGCAGTGCTGGGACTAGCGGGGGTTACACAGATACGCAGTATTTT.

This clonotype was seen more than once but under ten times. This CDR3 is CASSHTGGARETQYF. As DNA, the CDR3 is TGTGCCAGCAGCCACACAGGGGGCGCGAGGGAGACCCAGTACTTC. This rearrangement joins TRBV12-3 or TRBV12-4 to TRBJ2-5, with 9 bases fitting TRBD1. The CDR3 extends over 15 amino acids. J gave up 5 bases and V 6 bases, and 10 bases lay outside the gene matches.